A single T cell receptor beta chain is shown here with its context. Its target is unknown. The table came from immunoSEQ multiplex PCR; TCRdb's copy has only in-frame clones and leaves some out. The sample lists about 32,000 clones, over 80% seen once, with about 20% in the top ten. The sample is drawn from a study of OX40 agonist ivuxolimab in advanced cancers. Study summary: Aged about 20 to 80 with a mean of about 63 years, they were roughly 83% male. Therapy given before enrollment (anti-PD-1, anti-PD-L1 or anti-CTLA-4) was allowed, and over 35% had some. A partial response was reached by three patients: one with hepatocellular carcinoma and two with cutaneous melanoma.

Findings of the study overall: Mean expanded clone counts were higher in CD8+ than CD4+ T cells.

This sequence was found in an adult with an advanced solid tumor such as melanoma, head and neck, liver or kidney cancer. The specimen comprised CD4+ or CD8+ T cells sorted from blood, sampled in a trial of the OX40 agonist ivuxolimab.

The CDR3 nucleotides are TGTGCCAGCAGTTACACCCCGACAGGGAACACCGGGGAGCTGTTTTTT. Protein sequence: CASSYTPTGNTGELFF. This chain joins TRBV6-6 and TRBJ2-2, with TRBD1 as a possible D gene (6 bases). V lost 2 bases and J lost 1, with 11 bases in between. Germline-derived CDR1 and CDR2 are MNHNY and SVGAGI (reference sequence). The CDR3 length is 16 residues.